This TCR beta chain was profiled in a study of Ad26.COV2.S vaccination and SARS-CoV-2 variants. On the study more broadly: Of the COV1001 trial arms, the Ad26.COV2.S arm included the donor.

As for treatment: 15 to 20 received Ad26.COV2.S at low or high dose, single or two shots; about 5 received placebo; per-sample allocation not given. Sampling was performed 63 days after the first vaccine or placebo injection. Within Boston, the person who donated was an adult of 18-55 years. Assay used: immunoSEQ multiplex PCR; TCRdb lists only in-frame clones, some missing. The sample contains about half a million clones, 80% to 90% of which appear only once. V trimming: 4 bases; J trimming: 5 bases; junction bases outside the gene matches: 9. CDR1 and CDR2 (germline): MGHRA, YSYEKL. The CDR3 runs to 18 residues. As to this clone: The antigen is unknown.

Points from the study as a whole: There was reportedly substantial breadth in spike-specific CD8+ and CD4+ T cell responses after vaccination.

The material was peripheral blood, obtained in a trial of Ad26.COV2.S vaccine versus placebo. The sequence was obtained from a person aged 18 to 65 who received the Ad26.COV2.S COVID-19 vaccine or a placebo. The rearrangement links TRBV4-1 to TRBJ2-4; the match to TRBD2 covers 15 bases. The CDR3 coding sequence is TGCGCCAGCAGCCCCGGACTAGCGGGAGGGCCGGGGGAAAACATTCAGTACTTC. Amino acids: CASSPGLAGGPGENIQYF.